This TCR beta chain appears in the sequencing data of a study of lymphopenia after photon versus proton radiotherapy. Findings and limits, study-wide: Photon-treated patients lost naive T cells and TCR diversity; proton-treated stayed stable. In patients who died, overall survival fell as post-nadir TCR diversity dropped more. Authors raise, but do not show, better survival with proton therapy. After the lymphocyte nadir, photon-treated repertoires showed oligoclonal expansion, especially of CD8+ Temra cells.

The repertoire was sequenced with immunoSEQ multiplex PCR; TCRdb's copy has only in-frame clones and lacks some. The table has tens of thousands of clones, 80% to 95% seen once. In the case of this clone: Its antigen is not known.

The V segment lost 4 bases and the J segment 2 bases; nucleotides outside the gene matches: 1. There are 14 residues in the CDR3. The germline CDR1 and CDR2 sequences are LGHNT and FRNRAP. Sample: peripheral blood, taken from a patient treated with photon-based radiotherapy. The rearrangement joins TRBV12-5 to TRBJ2-5, with TRBD1 identical over 10 bases. The origin of this receptor is a woman aged 40 to 50 with cholangiocarcinoma. CDR3 protein: CASGSGQGQETQYF. CDR3 DNA: TGTGCTAGTGGTTCGGGACAGGGGCAAGAGACCCAGTACTTC. Drawing the rest from reference TRBV12-5 and TRBJ2-5, the complete variable domain is DARVTQTPRHKVTEMGQEVTMRCQPILGHNTVFWYRQTMMQGLELLAYFRNRAPLDDSGMPKDRFSAEMPDATLATLKIQPSEPRDSAVYFCASGSGQGQETQYFGPGTRLLVL.